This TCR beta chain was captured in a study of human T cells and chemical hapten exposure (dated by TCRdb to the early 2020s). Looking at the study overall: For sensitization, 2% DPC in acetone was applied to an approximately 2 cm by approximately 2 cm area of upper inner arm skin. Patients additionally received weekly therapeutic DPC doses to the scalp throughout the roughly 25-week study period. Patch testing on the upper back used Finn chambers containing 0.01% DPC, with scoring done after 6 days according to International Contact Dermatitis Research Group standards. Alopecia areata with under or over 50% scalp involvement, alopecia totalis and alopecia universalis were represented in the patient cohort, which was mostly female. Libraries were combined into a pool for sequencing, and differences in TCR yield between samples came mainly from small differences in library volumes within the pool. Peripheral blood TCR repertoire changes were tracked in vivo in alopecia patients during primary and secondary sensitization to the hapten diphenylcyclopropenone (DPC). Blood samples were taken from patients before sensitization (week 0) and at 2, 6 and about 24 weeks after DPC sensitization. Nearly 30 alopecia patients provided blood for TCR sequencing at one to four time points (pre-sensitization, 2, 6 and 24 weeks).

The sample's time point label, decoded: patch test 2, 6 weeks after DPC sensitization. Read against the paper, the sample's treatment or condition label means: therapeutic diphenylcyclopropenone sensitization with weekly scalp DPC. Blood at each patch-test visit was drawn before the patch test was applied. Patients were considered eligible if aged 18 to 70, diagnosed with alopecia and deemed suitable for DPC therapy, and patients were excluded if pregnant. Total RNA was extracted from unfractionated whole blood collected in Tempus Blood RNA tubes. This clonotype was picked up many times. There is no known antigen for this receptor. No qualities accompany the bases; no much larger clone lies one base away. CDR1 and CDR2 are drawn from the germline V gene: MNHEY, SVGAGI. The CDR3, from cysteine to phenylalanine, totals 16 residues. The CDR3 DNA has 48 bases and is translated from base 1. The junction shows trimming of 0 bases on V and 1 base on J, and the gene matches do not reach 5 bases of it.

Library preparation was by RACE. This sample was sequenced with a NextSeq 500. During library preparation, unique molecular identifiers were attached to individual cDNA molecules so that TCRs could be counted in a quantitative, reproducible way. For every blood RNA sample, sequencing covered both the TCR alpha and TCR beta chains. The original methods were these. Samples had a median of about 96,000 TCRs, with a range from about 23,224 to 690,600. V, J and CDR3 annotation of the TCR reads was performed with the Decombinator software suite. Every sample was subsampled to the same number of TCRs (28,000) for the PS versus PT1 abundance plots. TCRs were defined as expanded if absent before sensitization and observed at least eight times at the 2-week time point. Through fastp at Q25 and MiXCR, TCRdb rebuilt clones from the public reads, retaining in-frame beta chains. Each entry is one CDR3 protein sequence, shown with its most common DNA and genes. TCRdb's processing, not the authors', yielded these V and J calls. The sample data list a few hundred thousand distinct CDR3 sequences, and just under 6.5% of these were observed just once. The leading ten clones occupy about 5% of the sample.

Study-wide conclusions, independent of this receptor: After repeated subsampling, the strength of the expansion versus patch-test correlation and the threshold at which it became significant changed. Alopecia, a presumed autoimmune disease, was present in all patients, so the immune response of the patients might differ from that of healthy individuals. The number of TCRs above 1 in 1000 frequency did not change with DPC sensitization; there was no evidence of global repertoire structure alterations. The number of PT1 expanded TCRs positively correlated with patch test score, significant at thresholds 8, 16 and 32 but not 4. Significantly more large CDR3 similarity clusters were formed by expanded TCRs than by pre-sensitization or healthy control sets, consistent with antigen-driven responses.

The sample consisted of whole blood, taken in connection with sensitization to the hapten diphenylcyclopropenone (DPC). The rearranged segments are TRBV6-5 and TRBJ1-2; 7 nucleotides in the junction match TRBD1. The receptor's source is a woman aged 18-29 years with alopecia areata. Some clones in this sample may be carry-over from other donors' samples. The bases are TGTGCCAGCAGTTACTCGGCCGGGACAGATAACTATGGCTACACCTTC. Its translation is CASSYSAGTDNYGYTF.